The 21 T cell receptor beta chains presented below share a single source sample, sequenced in a study of blood T cell repertoires in COVID-19. Sequencing was performed with immunoSEQ multiplex PCR; in TCRdb, only in-frame clones are kept and a portion is missing. The table lists approximately 61,000 clones, about 86% of them singletons. Sequenced input: peripheral blood. All receptors derive from a human donor in a cohort sampled during active COVID-19.

This chain connects TRBV4-1 to TRBJ2-1; 9 bases align to TRBD2. Germline CDR1 MGHRA, CDR2 YSYEKL. Unmatched junction bases numbered 6, after V lost 2 bases and J lost 4 bases. The length of the CDR3 is 16 residues. This CDR3 is CASSQPGLARYNEQFF. The DNA for the CDR3 is TGCGCCAGCAGCCAACCCGGACTAGCGCGATACAATGAGCAGTTCTTC.

The rearrangement links TRBV25-1 to TRBJ2-2; 10 nucleotides agree with TRBD2. The V gene's germline CDR1 is MGHDK and CDR2 SYGVNS. The CDR3 has 14 amino acids. Trimming removed 8 bases from V and 1 base from J; junction bases left unmatched: 1. The CDR3 loop reads CASASGRNTGELFF. The CDR3 DNA sequence: TGTGCCAGCGCTAGCGGGAGGAACACCGGGGAGCTGTTTTTT.

This sequence joins TRBV11-2 and TRBJ2-5, with D maybe TRBD2 (5 bases). The V gene lost 5 bases and the J gene lost 2 bases, with 24 bases spanning the gap. Germline V CDR1 and CDR2: SGHAT, FQNNGV. The CDR3 loop spans 18 amino acids. The chain's CDR3 is CASSVWKVWLAGQETQYF. CDR3 bases: TGTGCCAGCAGCGTTTGGAAGGTATGGCTAGCCGGGCAAGAGACCCAGTACTTC.

J is TRBJ2-2 and V is TRBV5-4; D gene ambiguous. Germline V lookup: CDR1 SGHNT, CDR2 YYREEE (reference sequence). Deletions cut 6 bases from V and 6 bases from J, with 12 bases between. The CDR3 runs 13 residues. The chain's CDR3 is CASIADGAGELFF. CDR3 in DNA: TGTGCCAGCATCGCCGACGGAGCCGGGGAGCTGTTTTTT. The whole variable domain, remainder taken from reference TRBV5-4 and TRBJ2-2, is ETGVTQSPTHLIKTRGQQVTLRCSSQSGHNTVSWYQQALGQGPQFIFQYYREEENGRGNFPPRFSGLQFPNYSSELNVNALELDDSALYLCASIADGAGELFFGEGSRLTVL.

The chain combines TRBV5-4 with TRBJ2-7; 8 nucleotides match TRBD2. The trim removed 3 bases at V and 6 bases at J, leaving 8 bases unmatched. In germline, CDR1 is SGHNT, CDR2 YYREEE (reference sequence). The CDR3 is made up of 14 amino acids. The CDR3 sequence: CASSSGTSLREQYF. DNA for the CDR3: TGTGCCAGCAGCTCCGGGACTAGTCTCCGCGAGCAGTACTTC.

The genes are TRBV10-3 and TRBJ2-2, with D perhaps TRBD1 (6 bases). Germline assignment: CDR1 ENHRY and CDR2 SYGVKD. V was clipped by 7 bases and J by 0 bases, with 9 bases between them. This CDR3 has 14 residues. This chain's CDR3 is CAIMGASNTGELFF. DNA for the CDR3: TGTGCCATCATGGGGGCCTCGAACACCGGGGAGCTGTTTTTT.

V usage is TRBV24-1 and J usage is TRBJ2-1; D possibly corresponds to TRBD1 (6 bases). The length of the CDR3 is 15 residues. Trimming pared 4 bases from V and 4 bases from J, leaving 13 bases between. CDR1 is KGHDR, CDR2 SFDVKD, per germline. CDR3: CATSDLGTNYNEQFF. CDR3 nucleotides: TGTGCCACCAGTGACCTCGGGACAAATTACAATGAGCAGTTCTTC.

This clone occurred once. This chain uses TRBV24-1 with TRBJ2-5; D may be TRBD1 (5 bases). Deletions cut 5 bases from V and 5 bases from J, with 14 bases between. The germline CDR1 and CDR2 sequences are KGHDR and SFDVKD. The CDR3 loop spans 14 amino acids. The CDR3 protein is CATSGGTPGETQYF. The CDR3, as DNA: TGTGCCACCAGTGGGGGCACGCCAGGGGAGACCCAGTACTTC.

V and J are TRBV5-3 and TRBJ1-1; no firm D call. TRBV5-3 is an ORF; its function is uncertain. Trimming took off 4 bases at V and 0 bases at J, with 13 bases between the two ends. This CDR3 spans 15 amino acids. The CDR3 DNA reads TGTGCCAGAAGCCTCAGAACCCCCATGAACACTGAAGCTTTCTTT. This encodes CARSLRTPMNTEAFF.

V gene TRBV27 combines with J gene TRBJ1-1; D call uncertain. Germline V gives CDR1 MNHEY, CDR2 SMNVEV (reference sequence). The CDR3 sequence is 13 residues long. The ends were cut back, 3 bases at V and 4 bases at J, with 9 bases in the middle. CDR3 coding DNA: TGTGCCAGCAGTTTTCTCCAGGCCACTGAAGCTTTCTTT. Translated: CASSFLQATEAFF.

For the CDR3, the DNA is TGTGCCAGCAGCTTAACCGGGGTAGCGGCCTCCTACGAGCAGTACTTC. It yields the protein CASSLTGVAASYEQYF. The genes are TRBV11-2 and TRBJ2-7; a weak D match, TRBD2 (6 bases). Germline CDR1 and CDR2: SGHAT and FQNNGV. The CDR3 contains 16 residues. The V end was cut by 2 bases, the J end by 0 bases, with 14 bases between.

The genes are TRBV5-1 and TRBJ2-5; 7 positions agree with TRBD2. This CDR3 is built from 14 residues. V trimming: 7 bases; J trimming: 2 bases; junction bases outside the gene matches: 8. Germline V CDR1 and CDR2: SGHRS, YFSETQ. The CDR3 sequence: CASGFWGGQETQYF. CDR3 DNA: TGCGCCAGCGGTTTTTGGGGGGGGCAAGAGACCCAGTACTTC.

The genes are TRBV2 and TRBJ1-1; a possible D gene is TRBD1 (5 bases). Deletions cut 4 bases from V and 5 bases from J, with 14 bases between. CDR1 is SNHLY, CDR2 FYNNEI, per germline. The CDR3 spans 14 residues. The CDR3 loop is CASSGGLALTEAFF. The CDR3 nucleotides are TGTGCCAGCAGTGGGGGCCTGGCACTAACTGAAGCTTTCTTT.

The CDR3 loop reads CASSLRLAGDTQYF. CDR3 bases: TGTGCCAGCAGTTTAAGGCTAGCAGGAGATACGCAGTATTTT. This chain uses TRBV27 with TRBJ2-3, with D possibly TRBD2 on 5 matching bases. V dropped 2 bases and J dropped 5 bases, with 11 bases sitting between them. Germline V gene lookup returns CDR1 MNHEY and CDR2 SMNVEV (reference sequence). The CDR3 is made up of 14 amino acids.

V is TRBV14 and J is TRBJ1-2; D is unresolved. Trimming stripped 4 bases from V and 2 bases from J, with 5 bases between. The CDR3 consists of 12 residues. CDR1 is SGHDN and CDR2 is FVKESK in the germline V gene. CDR3: CASSLQNYGYTF. The CDR3 nucleotides are TGTGCCAGCAGCCTTCAAAACTATGGCTACACCTTC.

This chain joins TRBV7-2 and TRBJ1-2, with D unresolved. Germline V gene sequence: CDR1 SGHTA, CDR2 FQGNSA. Between the trimmed V and J ends, which lost 5 bases and 2 bases, there was a span of 9 bases. This CDR3 has 13 residues. The CDR3 sequence: CASSPQTNYGYTF. The DNA of the CDR3 is TGTGCCAGCAGCCCCCAAACAAACTATGGCTACACCTTC. Complete variable domain (other parts from reference TRBV7-2 and TRBJ1-2): GAGVSQSPSNKVTEKGKDVELRCDPISGHTALYWYRQSLGQGLEFLIYFQGNSAPDKSGLPSDRFSAERTGGSVSTLTIQRTQQEDSAVYLCASSPQTNYGYTFGSGTRLTVV.

Of note for this clone: Other DNA sequences in the sample encode the same CDR3. The V gene is TRBV24-1, the J gene TRBJ1-5; 8 bases are a match to TRBD1. Germline V gives CDR1 KGHDR, CDR2 SFDVKD. The CDR3 is made up of 15 amino acids. V lost 3 bases to trimming and J lost 7 bases; unmatched junction nucleotides: 7. CDR3 sequence: CATSDPGQGGQPQHF. In DNA, the CDR3 is TGTGCCACCAGTGATCCCGGACAGGGAGGGCAGCCCCAGCATTTT.

J is TRBJ1-1 and V is TRBV5-6; TRBD1 might be the D (5 bases). Germline CDR1 and CDR2: SGHDT and YYEEEE. The CDR3 runs to 16 residues. Between the trimmed V and J ends, which lost 3 bases and 0 bases, there was a span of 15 bases. The CDR3 loop is CASSSTTDMLNTEAFF. CDR3 coding DNA: TGTGCCAGCAGCTCGACGACGGACATGCTGAACACTGAAGCTTTCTTT. The variable domain in full, with the rest retrieved from reference TRBV5-6 and TRBJ1-1, is DAGVTQSPTHLIKTRGQQVTLRCSPKSGHDTVSWYQQALGQGPQFIFQYYEEEERQRGNFPDRFSGHQFPNYSSELNVNALLLGDSALYLCASSSTTDMLNTEAFFGQGTRLTVV.

V usage is TRBV6-5 and J usage is TRBJ2-7; D remains ambiguous. Trimming took off 0 bases at V and 3 bases at J, with 12 bases between the two ends. This CDR3 spans 15 amino acids. Germline CDR1 MNHEY, CDR2 SVGAGI. CDR3 DNA: TGTGCCAGCAGTTACTCGAGTAACGGTTTCTACGAGCAGTACTTC. Translated: CASSYSSNGFYEQYF.

Comment on this clone: The same CDR3 can be traced to other DNA sequences in this sample. The chain links TRBV28 to TRBJ2-5; TRBD1 aligns across 7 bases. V lost 11 bases, J lost 1 base, and 4 bases stayed unmatched. The germline V gene encodes CDR1 MDHEN and CDR2 SYDVKM. CDR3 length: 12 residues. Here the CDR3 DNA reads TGTGCCGGGGGACAGACCCAAGAGACCCAGTACTTC. Encoded protein: CAGGQTQETQYF.

The chain joins TRBV7-9 to TRBJ2-1, with D possibly TRBD1 on 5 matching bases. Per germline, CDR1 SEHNR and CDR2 FQNEAQ (reference sequence). Deletions cut 6 bases from V and 4 bases from J, with 7 bases between. The CDR3 length is 12 residues. As DNA, the CDR3 is TGTGCCAGCAGTAGGGGATACAATGAGCAGTTCTTC. Residues: CASSRGYNEQFF.